This TCR beta chain comes out of a study of cytomegalovirus exposure and HLA in healthy donors (dated by TCRdb to about 2017). Study-wide context: An earlier analysis of 587 of the donors reported 250 to 300 Gb of sequence data and 95 million to 120 million unique TCR beta sequences obtained from some 200 million T cells. An early release covering roughly 600 HLA-typed donors comprised about 310 gigabases of sequencing data and approximately 80 million unique TCR sequences. Of the roughly 390 genotyped donors, around 81% fell in the genetic ancestry cluster associated with self-reported Caucasian donors. The study aimed to test whether signatures of past pathogen exposure could be identified by cataloging public T cell receptors. The study profiled the T cell repertoires of around 700 subjects by immunosequencing and related them to cytomegalovirus serostatus. In addition to the first cohort of 666 subjects, a separate validation cohort of about 120 different subjects was used. To predict cytomegalovirus infection status, the study brought together high-throughput TCR immunosequencing, statistical association of individual TCRs with disease status, and machine learning. To study patterns of TCR occurrence, a later analysis re-analyzed previously published TCR beta repertoires from 666 donors and added high-resolution HLA genotyping. The later analysis used no new phenotypic data to find candidate immune exposures, relying instead on TCR beta sequences and their occurrence across donors. An earlier analysis of around 580 of the donors used high-throughput TCR beta sequencing to judge whether each TCR beta V gene segment behaved as functional or pseudogenic. Donor age, sex, ethnicity and CMV serostatus were collected together with the repertoire data. A later genetic analysis used genome-wide SNP genotypes for 398 of the 666 donors, treating that subset as a discovery cohort. Every repertoire in the discovery cohort had been generated on one and the same sequencing platform. HLA typing included class I and class II loci at four-digit resolution. Typing coverage differed by locus: A, B, C, DRB1 and DQB1 were typed in roughly 620-640 donors, DQA1 in around 500, DPA1 in approximately 610, and DPB1 in 472. About 5 DR-DQ haplotypes were handled as single units for association and clustering, since linkage in the cohort was strong. Across 300 to 400 genotyped donors of the cohort, an average of about 220,000 unique TCR beta nucleotide sequences per donor were sequenced, and roughly a sixth of those sequences were non-productive. General findings and caveats noted by the study authors: An earlier analysis of approximately 540 of the donors showed that most TCR beta V segments appeared in productive rearrangements either about 87% or about 30% of the time, which broadly matched IMGT annotations. According to a later analysis, most CMV-associated TCR beta chains appeared to be HLA-restricted, and the HLA associations seemed to be driven largely by CMV exposure. Because counts were too low, roughly 17 rarely observed V segments, including chromosome 9 orphons, were left out of the earlier analysis of approximately 580 of the donors. Strong co-occurrence of HLA alleles, especially DR and DQ, made assigning TCR associations to individual alleles difficult. Because the 87-base-pair reads could not distinguish some IMGT-functional V segments, including TRBV6-2 and TRBV6-3, those segments were excluded. While some public TCRs were present in many individuals, most TCR sequences turned up only very rarely across donors. Correlated functional status among segregating V segments might reflect linkage disequilibrium, but an unknown experimental factor could not be ruled out. The authors suggested that the approach could potentially be generalized to other disease states and immunological phenotypes. Several of the top co-occurrence clusters appeared to be linked to parvovirus B19, influenza, CMV and Epstein-Barr virus, according to a later analysis. In vitro tests confirmed that three of the cytomegalovirus-associated TCR beta chains recognize cytomegalovirus antigens. A further reported finding was that TCR beta sequences accurately predicted the HLA-A and HLA-B alleles for most subjects in the first cohort. Sequencing depth was assumed to be roughly uniform across donors in the presence/absence analyses, though that assumption may not hold. A cluster of highly shared sequence variants was judged likely to be a technical artifact of the sequencing pipeline. Immune exposure information for the cohort was limited to CMV serostatus. In both the original and validation cohorts, the classifier was reported to diagnose cytomegalovirus status with high specificity and sensitivity. A total of 164 TCR beta chains were listed by the study as associated with cytomegalovirus. A later analysis found that TCR association rates varied across HLA loci, with DRB1 alleles showing the most associated TCRs and HLA-C alleles the fewest. Only TCR beta chains were sequenced in this cohort, and the absence of alpha or paired-chain data limited detectable features. A later genetic analysis reported fewer N-insertions in productive TCRs among donors in an Asian-associated ancestry cluster than the roughly 690-donor mean. In a later analysis, HLA-associated TCR beta chains were found to be more clonally expanded and to have lower generation probabilities than equally common non-associated chains. A later analysis associated 17,000 or so TCR beta sequences with specific HLA alleles at a false discovery rate of 0.05. Because HLA typing was missing for some donors at each locus, association tests included only the typed subset. An association between a missense DCLRE1C variant and V-gene and J-gene trimming of TCR beta chains was found in a later genetic analysis and replicated in an independent cohort.

Preparation of the library involved the immunoSEQ multiplex PCR assay. For the multiplex PCR, a mixture combining 60 forward primers for TCR Vbeta segments and 13 reverse primers for TCR Jbeta segments was used. The CDR3 region of rearranged TCR beta genes was amplified from genomic DNA with a multiplex PCR assay. Amplified TCR beta libraries were sequenced as 87-base-pair reads on the Illumina HiSeq System. Per the authors' processing: Across the 500 to 750 repertoires, a later analysis counted around 80 million unique TCR beta chains, around 10 million of which were shared by at least two donors. Raw reads were error-corrected and collapsed into unique sequences with a nearest-neighbor algorithm that merged closely related sequences to remove PCR and sequencing errors. CDR3 sequences were aligned to IMGT reference sequences to assign V, D and J gene segments. For a sequence to be retained, a match of at least six nucleotides to both a V gene segment and a J gene segment was required. Rearrangements were classified as productive when the CDR3 lacked stop codons and remained in frame with V and J, and all other rearrangements were classified as non-productive. CDR3 was defined according to IMGT convention as the region running from the second conserved V-encoded cysteine to the conserved J-encoded phenylalanine. The earlier analysis of about 560 of the donors excluded any sequence lacking an unambiguous match to a single V gene segment. In an earlier analysis of 587 of the donors, a V segment was called functional when productive rearrangements were above 56.7%, and segregating when the standard deviation between donors exceeded 5%. To diagnose cytomegalovirus status from the catalog of TCR beta chain sequences, a statistical classification framework was built. In a later analysis, TCR nucleotide sequences were compared against IMGT/GENE-DB human TR gene sequences so that V and J genes could be assigned. The TCRdist pipeline was used in a later analysis to assign CDR3 sequences and most-parsimonious VDJ recombination scenarios. In a later analysis, each TCR beta chain was defined by its CDR3 amino acid sequence together with its V-gene family, and reads without a unique V-gene family were excluded. As a way to deal with suspected cross-contamination and a sequencing artifact, a later analysis dropped over 550 nucleotide sequences that were highly shared and had low generation probability. In a later analysis, a clonal expansion index for each public chain was calculated from normalized within-repertoire ranks of inferred template counts. Generation probabilities in a later analysis came from a VDJ recombination model fitted to out-of-frame rearrangements, and those results were checked against IGoR. In a later analysis, TCR-TCR, TCR-HLA and TCR-CMV co-occurrence was scored with hypergeometric tests, and a repertoire-size bias correction was applied to TCR pairs. False discovery rates were estimated in a later analysis by permuting HLA or CMV assignments 20 times. In a later analysis, co-occurring TCRs were grouped using DBSCAN, and TCRdist sequence similarity was added for clustering within HLA-allele-positive subsets. Repertoires with fewer than 30,000 or more than 120,000 public chains, plus five repertoires with anomalous nucleotide sharing, were excluded from co-occurrence clustering. Here the immuneACCESS table is served through TCRdb, limited to in-frame sequences with V and J called. Missing clones are a known gap in these copies; in checked studies unresolved V genes cover under half, and the rest lacks a known reason. V, J and clone size are taken as reported in that table, and D and trimming were inferred from the DNA itself. Here the sample has 100,000 to 150,000 clones; roughly 80% occur a single time. The ten largest clonotypes hold around 4% of the sample.

Compared with germline, V lacks 5 bases and J lacks 0 bases; bases without a gene match: 7. From the cysteine up to the phenylalanine, the CDR3 has a length of 18 residues. Left in the record is the CDR3 DNA by itself, 54 bases read in frame from the first base. The CDR1 and CDR2 encoded by the germline V gene (reference sequence) are SEHNR and FQNEAQ. The cohort comprised under 700 healthy bone marrow donors. At the time of sampling, all cohort members were nominally healthy, though unrecorded immune exposures were likely present. The donor tested CMV seropositive and was one of the 289 seropositive cohort members. A peripheral blood sample was provided by each donor, and peripheral blood mononuclear cells were used for TCR beta sequencing. Genomic DNA extraction from the blood cell samples was performed with the Qiagen DNeasy Blood Extraction Kit. As regards this clone: What this receptor recognizes is not known. No much larger clone exists at a distance of one base, and base qualities are not known.

The sequence joins TRBV7-9 to TRBJ2-6; TRBD1 aligns with 10 central bases. The source is a man aged 18 to 35 in good health and CMV-seropositive. Material: PBMCs. The CDR3 reads as follows: CASSGGTGAFSGANVLTF. The nucleotide sequence reads TGTGCCAGCAGCGGAGGGACAGGGGCGTTCTCTGGGGCCAACGTCCTGACTTTC. Reference TRBV7-9 and TRBJ2-6 genes cover what lies past the CDR3, so the full variable domain is DTGVSQNPRHKITKRGQNVTFRCDPISEHNRLYWYRQTLGQGPEFLTYFQNEAQLEKSRLLSDRFSAERPKGSFSTLEIQRTEQGDSAMYLCASSGGTGAFSGANVLTFGAGSRLTVL.